What follows describes a single T cell receptor (beta chain). Antigen unknown. CDR3 length: 12 amino acids. The ends were cut back, 5 bases at V and 4 bases at J, with 7 bases in the middle. Germline V gene data show CDR1 as SGHVS and CDR2 as FQNEAQ. This entry comes from a study of T cell responses to AZD1222 COVID-19 vaccine. Study-wide results and limits: White British people made up most donors, females outnumbered males, and clonal diversity was possibly underestimated. Regions 160-218 and 743-854 held dominance among vaccine-associated CD4 TCRs, which spanned spike.

Clones were sequenced by immunoSEQ multiplex PCR, and TCRdb holds only the in-frame ones, with some missing. Of 100,000 to 150,000 clones listed, 88% are singletons. The sequence was obtained from an adult in good health. Sequenced material: peripheral blood, taken on day 0 of AZD1222 vaccination. The chain carries TRBV7-8 and TRBJ2-3, with unresolved D. In nucleotides, the CDR3 is TGTGCCAGCAGCCTTCCTTCAGATACGCAGTATTTT. Translating it yields CASSLPSDTQYF.